The clone carrying this TCR beta chain was detected once. The table came from immunoSEQ multiplex PCR; TCRdb's copy has only in-frame clones and leaves some out. Counted here are about 370,000 clones, 89% occurring once; the ten biggest clones make up 1.9%. Treatment denoted: 19 received Ad26.COV2.S at low or high dose, single or two shots; a few received placebo; per-sample allocation not given. Sampling occurred on day 63 after the first vaccine or placebo injection. This record belongs to a study of Ad26.COV2.S vaccination and SARS-CoV-2 variants. Losses at the gene ends were 6 bases for V and 3 bases for J; bases not matched to a gene: 7. CDR3 length: 16 residues. Germline CDR1 reads SGHAT; CDR2 reads FQDESV (reference sequence).

Specimen: peripheral blood, collected in a trial of Ad26.COV2.S vaccine versus placebo. This clonotype was obtained from a person aged 18-60 years who received the Ad26.COV2.S COVID-19 vaccine or a placebo. The chain employs TRBV11-1 and TRBJ2-1; 11 bases are a match to TRBD2. CDR3 nucleotide sequence: TGTGCCAGCAGTTCGCCCGGACTAGCGGGCTACAATGAGCAGTTCTTC. As protein: CASSSPGLAGYNEQFF.